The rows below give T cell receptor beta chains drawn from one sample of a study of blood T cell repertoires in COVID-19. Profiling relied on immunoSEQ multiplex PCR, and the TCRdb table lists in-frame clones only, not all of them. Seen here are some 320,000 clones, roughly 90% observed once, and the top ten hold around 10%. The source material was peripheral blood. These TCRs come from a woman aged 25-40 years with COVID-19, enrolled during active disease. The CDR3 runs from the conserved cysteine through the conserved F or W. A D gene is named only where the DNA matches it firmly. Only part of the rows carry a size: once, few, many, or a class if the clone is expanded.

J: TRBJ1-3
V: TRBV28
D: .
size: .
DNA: TGTGCCAGCAGTTCCCCGACAGGTTCGGGAAACACCATATATTTT
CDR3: CASSSPTGSGNTIYF

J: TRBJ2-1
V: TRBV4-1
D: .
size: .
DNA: TGCGCCAGCAGCCCGGGACACCTGCAAATACATGAGCAGTTCTTC
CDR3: CASSPGHLQIHEQFF

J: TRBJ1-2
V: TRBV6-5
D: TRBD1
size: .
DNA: TGTGCCAGCCTGAGAGCCGGGACAGAGGGAAATGGCTACACCTTC
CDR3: CASLRAGTEGNGYTF

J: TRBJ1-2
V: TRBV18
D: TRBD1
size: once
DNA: TGTGCCAGCTCACTCGCCGGGACAGGGGTTGGAGGCTACACCTTC
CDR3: CASSLAGTGVGGYTF

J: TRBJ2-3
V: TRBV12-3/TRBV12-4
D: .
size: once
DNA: TGTGCCAGCAGGGGGGGGCAGCAAGATACGCAGTATTTT
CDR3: CASRGGQQDTQYF

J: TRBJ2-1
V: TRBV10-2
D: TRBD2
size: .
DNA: TGCGCCAGCAAGACTAGCGGGGCCTACAATGAGCAGTTCTTC
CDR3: CASKTSGAYNEQFF

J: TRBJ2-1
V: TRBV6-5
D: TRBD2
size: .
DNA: TGTGCCAGCAGCTTTACTAGCGGGGGCGGGAATGAGCAGTTCTTC
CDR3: CASSFTSGGGNEQFF

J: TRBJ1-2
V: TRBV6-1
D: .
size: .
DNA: TGTGCCAGCAGTGAAATTAGTAACAGGAACTACTATGGCTACACCTTC
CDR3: CASSEISNRNYYGYTF

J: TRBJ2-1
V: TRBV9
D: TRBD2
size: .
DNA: TGTGCCAGCAGCCCTAGGGTGGCGGGGGGGCATGACAATGAGCAGTTCTTC
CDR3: CASSPRVAGGHDNEQFF

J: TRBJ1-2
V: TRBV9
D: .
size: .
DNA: TGTGCCAGCGGCGTAGAAATGACAAACTATGGCTACACCTTC
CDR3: CASGVEMTNYGYTF

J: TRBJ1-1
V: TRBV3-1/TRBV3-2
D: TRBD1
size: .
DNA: TGTGCCAGCAGCTACGACAGGGGAGGGAACACTGAAGCTTTCTTT
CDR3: CASSYDRGGNTEAFF

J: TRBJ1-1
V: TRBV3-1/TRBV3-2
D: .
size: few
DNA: TGTGCCAGCAGGGGAGGAACTGAAGCTTTCTTT
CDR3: CASRGGTEAFF

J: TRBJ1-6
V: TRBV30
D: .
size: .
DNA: TGTGCCTGGATTCCAGGGGCTACCTATAATTCACCCCTCCACTTT
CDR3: CAWIPGATYNSPLHF

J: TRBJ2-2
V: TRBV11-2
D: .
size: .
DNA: TGTGCCAGCAGCTTAGAAGGTCTAGGAATCGGGGAGCTGTTTTTT
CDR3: CASSLEGLGIGELFF

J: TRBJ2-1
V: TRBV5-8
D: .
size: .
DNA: TGTGCCAGCAGCTTGGACGGACTCCCCTACAATGAGCAGTTCTTC
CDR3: CASSLDGLPYNEQFF

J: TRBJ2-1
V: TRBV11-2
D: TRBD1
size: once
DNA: TGTGCCAGCAGCTCATTACAGGGGGCTTCCTACAATGAGCAGTTCTTC
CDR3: CASSSLQGASYNEQFF

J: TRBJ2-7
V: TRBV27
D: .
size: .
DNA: TGTGCCAGCAGTTTATCAAACCTAGCTAGTGAGCAGTACTTC
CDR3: CASSLSNLASEQYF

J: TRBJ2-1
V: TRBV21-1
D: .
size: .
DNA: TGTGCCAGCAGTTTTCCGGGTCCCTCCTACAATGAGCAGTTCTTC
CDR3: CASSFPGPSYNEQFF

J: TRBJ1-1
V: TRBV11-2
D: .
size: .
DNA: TGTGCCAGCGGGATTGGGGGAGGTGCTTTCTTT
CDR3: CASGIGGGAFF

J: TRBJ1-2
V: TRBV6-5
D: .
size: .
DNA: TGTGCCGCCCGGAATACAGGCCGCACTAACTATGGCTACACCTTC
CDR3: CAARNTGRTNYGYTF

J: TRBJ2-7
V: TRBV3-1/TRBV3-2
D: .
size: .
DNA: TGTGCCAGCAGCCAATTTTCGGGGATCAGCTCCTACGAGCAGTACTTC
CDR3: CASSQFSGISSYEQYF

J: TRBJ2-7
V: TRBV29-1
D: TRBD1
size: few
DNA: TGCAGCGTTGCGTCCGGGACAGGGGAGGTTCAGTACTTC
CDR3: CSVASGTGEVQYF

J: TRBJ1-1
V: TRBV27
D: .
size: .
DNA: TGTGCCACTCTCACCCAGGCCAGGGCCACTGAAGCTTTCTTT
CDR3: CATLTQARATEAFF

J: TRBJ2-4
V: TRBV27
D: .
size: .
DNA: TGTGCCAGCAGCCCCCTCAAGGGGCCCTACATAAACATTCAGTACTTC
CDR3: CASSPLKGPYINIQYF

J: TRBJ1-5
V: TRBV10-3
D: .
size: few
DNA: TGTGCCATCGGCGGGGTGTCTCAGCCCCAGCATTTT
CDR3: CAIGGVSQPQHF

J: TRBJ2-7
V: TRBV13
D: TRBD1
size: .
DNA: TGTGCCAGCAGCTTAGGTGCGGGACAGGGGTTTGACGAGCAGTACTTC
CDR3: CASSLGAGQGFDEQYF

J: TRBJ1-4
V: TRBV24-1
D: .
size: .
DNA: TGTGCCACCAGTGAAGGGGCCCGACCCTATGAAAAACTGTTTTTT
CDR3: CATSEGARPYEKLFF

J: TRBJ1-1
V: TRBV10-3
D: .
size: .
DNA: TGTGCCATCAGTGAGCCTTATCGTGTGCGGCGTACTGAAGCTTTCTTT
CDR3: CAISEPYRVRRTEAFF

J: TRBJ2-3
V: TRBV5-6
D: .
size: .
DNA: TGTGCCAGCAGCTTGGGACTACCCACAGATACGCAGTATTTT
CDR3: CASSLGLPTDTQYF

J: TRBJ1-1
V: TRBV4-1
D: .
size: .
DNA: TGCGCCAGCAGCCAAGTCCAAGGGGGGGGTACTGAAGCTTTCTTT
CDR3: CASSQVQGGGTEAFF

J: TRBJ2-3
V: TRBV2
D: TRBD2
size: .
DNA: TGTGCCAGCAGGCCTGGGACTAGCGGGGGGCTCACAGATACGCAGTATTTT
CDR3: CASRPGTSGGLTDTQYF

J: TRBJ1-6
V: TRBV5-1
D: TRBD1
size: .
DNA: TGCGCCAGCAGCGCGGGACAGTATTCACCCCTCCACTTT
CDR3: CASSAGQYSPLHF

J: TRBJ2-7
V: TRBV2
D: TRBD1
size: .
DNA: TGTGCCAGCACCCCCTCCGGGACAGGGAAGGACGAGCAGTACTTC
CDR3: CASTPSGTGKDEQYF

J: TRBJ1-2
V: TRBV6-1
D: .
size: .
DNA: TGTGCCAGCAGTGAAGGAAGCAGGCAGACGTATGGCTACACCTTC
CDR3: CASSEGSRQTYGYTF

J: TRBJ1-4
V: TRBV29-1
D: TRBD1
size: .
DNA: TGCAGCGTTGGCGCCGGGACAGGGGATGAAAAACTGTTTTTT
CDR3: CSVGAGTGDEKLFF

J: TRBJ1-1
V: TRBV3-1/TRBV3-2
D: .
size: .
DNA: TGTGCCAGCAGCCAAGATAGAGGCGGGTTTTGGGGTGAAGCTTTCTTT
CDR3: CASSQDRGGFWGEAFF

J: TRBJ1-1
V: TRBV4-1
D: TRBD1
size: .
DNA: TGCGCCAGCAGACGCCGGACAGGGGAAAATGAAGCTTTCTTT
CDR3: CASRRRTGENEAFF